Each of the 5 T cell receptor beta chains below was sequenced from the same sample in a study of T cell responses to AZD1222 COVID-19 vaccine. The assay was immunoSEQ multiplex PCR, and TCRdb's table has in-frame clones only and misses some. Seen here are 90,000 to 100,000 clones, around 89% observed once, and the top ten hold 6% to 8%. The sample in question was peripheral blood, obtained on day 0 of AZD1222 vaccination. These receptors all stem from an adult in good health.

The CDR3, as DNA: TGTGCCAGCAGCAAAGCTAGGGACCTCTATTCAAACACTGAAGCTTTCTTT. This sequence encodes CASSKARDLYSNTEAFF. V and J are TRBV21-1 and TRBJ1-1. TRBV21-1 is listed as a pseudogene. The CDR3 has 17 amino acids.

The J gene is TRBJ2-1, the V gene TRBV4-3; D is undetermined. This CDR3 region has 15 residues. Trimming shortened V by 0 bases and J by 2 bases, and 8 bases separated the two germline ends. Germline lookup yields CDR1 LGHNA and CDR2 YSLEER. CDR3 amino acids: CASSQERQAYNEQFF. CDR3 nucleotide sequence: TGCGCCAGCAGCCAAGAGAGGCAAGCCTACAATGAGCAGTTCTTC.

This sequence joins TRBV20-1 and TRBJ2-7; TRBD2 aligns across 9 bases. The CDR3 length is 14 residues. CDR1 is DFQATT and CDR2 is SNEGSKA in the germline V gene (reference sequence). V gave up 3 bases and J gave up 2 bases; unmatched junction bases: 5. The CDR3 DNA follows: TGCAGTGCTAGTTTATTAGCGGGAGCCTACGAGCAGTACTTC. Protein: CSASLLAGAYEQYF.

The rearrangement joins TRBV27 to TRBJ1-5; perhaps TRBD1 as D (5 bases). Germline V gene lookup returns CDR1 MNHEY and CDR2 SMNVEV (reference sequence). The CDR3 is 15 amino acids. V lost 6 bases and J 7 bases, leaving 19 bases between the germline ends. CDR3 amino acids: CASSSGRGKEQPQHF. In nucleotides, the CDR3 is TGTGCCAGCAGCTCGGGGAGGGGAAAGGAGCAGCCCCAGCATTTT.

J is TRBJ2-1 and V is TRBV5-4; D gene unclear. The V gene's germline CDR1 is SGHNT and CDR2 YYREEE (reference sequence). This CDR3 is built from 17 residues. V gave up 5 bases and J gave up 4 bases, with 22 bases separating them. Here the CDR3 DNA reads TGTGCCAGCAGGAAGGGTTCCTTGATAGGGTCTTACAATGAGCAGTTCTTC. Its protein is CASRKGSLIGSYNEQFF.